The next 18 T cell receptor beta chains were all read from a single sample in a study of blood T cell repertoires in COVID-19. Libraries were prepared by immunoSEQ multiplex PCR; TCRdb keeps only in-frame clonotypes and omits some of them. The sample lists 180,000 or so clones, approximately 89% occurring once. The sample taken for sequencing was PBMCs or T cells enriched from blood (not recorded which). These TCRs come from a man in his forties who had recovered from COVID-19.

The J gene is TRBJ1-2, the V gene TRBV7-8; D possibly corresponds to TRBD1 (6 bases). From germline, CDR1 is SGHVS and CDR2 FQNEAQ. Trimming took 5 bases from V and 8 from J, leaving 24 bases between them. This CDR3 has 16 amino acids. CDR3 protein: CASSRWNRDNHRGYTF. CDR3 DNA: TGTGCCAGCAGCCGCTGGAACCGGGACAACCATCGAGGCTACACCTTC.

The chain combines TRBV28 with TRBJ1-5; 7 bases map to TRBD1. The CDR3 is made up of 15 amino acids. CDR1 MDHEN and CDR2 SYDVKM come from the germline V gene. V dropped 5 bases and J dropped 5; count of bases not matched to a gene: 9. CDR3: CASSNGGGWDQPQHF. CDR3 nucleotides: TGTGCCAGCAGTAACGGAGGGGGCTGGGATCAGCCCCAGCATTTT.

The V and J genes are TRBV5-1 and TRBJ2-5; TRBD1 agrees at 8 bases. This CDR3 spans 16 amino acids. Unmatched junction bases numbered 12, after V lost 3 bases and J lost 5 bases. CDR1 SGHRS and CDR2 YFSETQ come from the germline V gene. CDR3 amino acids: CASSYSGQGQFETQYF. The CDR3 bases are TGCGCCAGCAGCTACTCAGGACAGGGACAATTCGAGACCCAGTACTTC.

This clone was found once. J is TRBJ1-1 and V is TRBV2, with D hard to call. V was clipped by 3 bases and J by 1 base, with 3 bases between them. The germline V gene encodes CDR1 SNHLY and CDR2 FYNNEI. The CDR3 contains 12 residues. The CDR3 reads CASSDRNTEAFF. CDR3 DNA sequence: TGTGCCAGCAGTGACAGGAACACTGAAGCTTTCTTT.

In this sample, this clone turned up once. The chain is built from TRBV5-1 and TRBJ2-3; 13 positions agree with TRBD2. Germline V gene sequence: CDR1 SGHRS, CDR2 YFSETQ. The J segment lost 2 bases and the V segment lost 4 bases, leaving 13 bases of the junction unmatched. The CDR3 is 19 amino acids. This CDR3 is CASSPGTSGMSGITDTQYF. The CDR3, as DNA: TGCGCCAGCAGCCCTGGGACTAGCGGGATGTCCGGGATCACAGATACGCAGTATTTT.

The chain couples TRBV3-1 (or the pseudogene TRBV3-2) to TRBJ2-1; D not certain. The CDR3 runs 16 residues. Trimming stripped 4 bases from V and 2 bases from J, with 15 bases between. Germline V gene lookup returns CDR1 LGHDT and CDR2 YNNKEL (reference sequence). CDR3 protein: CASSPSFQVTYNEQFF. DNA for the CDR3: TGTGCCAGCAGCCCCAGCTTTCAGGTAACCTACAATGAGCAGTTCTTC.

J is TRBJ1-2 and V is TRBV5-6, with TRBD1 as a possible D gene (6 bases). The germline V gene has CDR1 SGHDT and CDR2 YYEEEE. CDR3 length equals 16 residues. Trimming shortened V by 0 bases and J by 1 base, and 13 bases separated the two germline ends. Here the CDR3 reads CASSLGVGRGNYGYTF. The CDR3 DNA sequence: TGTGCCAGCAGCTTGGGAGTTGGCAGGGGTAACTATGGCTACACCTTC. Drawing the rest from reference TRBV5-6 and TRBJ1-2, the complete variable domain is DAGVTQSPTHLIKTRGQQVTLRCSPKSGHDTVSWYQQALGQGPQFIFQYYEEEERQRGNFPDRFSGHQFPNYSSELNVNALLLGDSALYLCASSLGVGRGNYGYTFGSGTRLTVV.

CDR3: CATSGGGHNEQFF. DNA of the CDR3: TGTGCCACCAGTGGCGGGGGCCACAATGAGCAGTTCTTC. The genes are TRBV24-1 and TRBJ2-1; perhaps TRBD2 as D (7 bases). The CDR3 consists of 13 residues. The V gene's germline CDR1 is KGHDR and CDR2 SFDVKD. V was shortened by 5 bases and J by 5 bases, with 9 bases between the two germline ends.

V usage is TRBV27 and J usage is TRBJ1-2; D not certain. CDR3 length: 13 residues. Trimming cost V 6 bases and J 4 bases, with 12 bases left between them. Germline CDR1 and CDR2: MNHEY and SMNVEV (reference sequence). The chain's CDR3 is CASSMTIAYGYTF. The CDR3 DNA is TGTGCCAGCAGCATGACAATTGCCTATGGCTACACCTTC.

The CDR3 here is CASSFTGATEAFF. DNA for the CDR3: TGCGCCAGCAGCTTTACAGGGGCCACTGAAGCTTTCTTT. The chain joins TRBV5-1 to TRBJ1-1; TRBD1 matches at 7 bases. CDR3 length equals 13 residues. CDR1 and CDR2 from the germline V gene are SGHRS and YFSETQ. Unmatched junction bases numbered 2, after V lost 2 bases and J lost 4 bases.

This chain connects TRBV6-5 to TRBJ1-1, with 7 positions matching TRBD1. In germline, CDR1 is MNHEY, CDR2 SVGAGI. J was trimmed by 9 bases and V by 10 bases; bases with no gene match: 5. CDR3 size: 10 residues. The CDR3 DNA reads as TGTGCCACGTCACAGGGGAAAGCTTTCTTT. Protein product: CATSQGKAFF.

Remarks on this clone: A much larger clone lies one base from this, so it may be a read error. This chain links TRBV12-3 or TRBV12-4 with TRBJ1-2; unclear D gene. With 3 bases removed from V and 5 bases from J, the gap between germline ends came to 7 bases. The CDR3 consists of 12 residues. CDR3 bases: TGTGCCAGCAGTTTCTCGGGATATGGCTACACCTTC. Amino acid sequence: CASSFSGYGYTF.

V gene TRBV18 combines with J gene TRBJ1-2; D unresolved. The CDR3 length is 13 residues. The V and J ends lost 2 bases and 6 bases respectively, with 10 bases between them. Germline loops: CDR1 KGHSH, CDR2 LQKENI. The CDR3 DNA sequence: TGTGCCAGCTCACCAACGTCGGGAGATGGCTACACCTTC. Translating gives CASSPTSGDGYTF.

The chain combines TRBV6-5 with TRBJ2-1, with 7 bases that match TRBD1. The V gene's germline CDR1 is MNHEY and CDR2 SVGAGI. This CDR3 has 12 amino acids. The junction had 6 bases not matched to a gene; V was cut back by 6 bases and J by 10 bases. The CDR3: CASRTAGGEQFF. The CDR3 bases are TGTGCCAGCAGAACAGCAGGGGGAGAGCAGTTCTTC.

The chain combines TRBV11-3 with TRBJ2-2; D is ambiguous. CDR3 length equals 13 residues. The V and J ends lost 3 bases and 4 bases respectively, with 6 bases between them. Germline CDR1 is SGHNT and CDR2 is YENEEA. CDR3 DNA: TGTGCCAGCAGCTTTGGAGCCACCGGGGAGCTGTTTTTT. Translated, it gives CASSFGATGELFF. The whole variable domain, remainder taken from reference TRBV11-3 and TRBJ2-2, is EAGVVQSPRYKIIEKKQPVAFWCNPISGHNTLYWYLQNLGQGPELLIRYENEEAVDDSQLPKDRFSAERLKGVDSTLKIQPAELGDSAVYLCASSFGATGELFFGEGSRLTVL.

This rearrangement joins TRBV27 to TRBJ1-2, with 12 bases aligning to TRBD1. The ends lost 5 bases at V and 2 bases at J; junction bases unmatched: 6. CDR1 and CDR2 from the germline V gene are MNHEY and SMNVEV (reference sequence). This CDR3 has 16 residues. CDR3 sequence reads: CASSRDRGRLNYGYTF. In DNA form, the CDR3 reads TGTGCCAGCAGTCGGGACAGGGGGCGGTTAAACTATGGCTACACCTTC.

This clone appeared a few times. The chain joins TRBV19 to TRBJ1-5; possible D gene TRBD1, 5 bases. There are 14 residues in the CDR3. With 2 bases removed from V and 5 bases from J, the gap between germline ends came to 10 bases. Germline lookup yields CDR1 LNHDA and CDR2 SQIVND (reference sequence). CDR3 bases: TGTGCCAGTAGTATAAGGTCGGGGGATCAGCCCCAGCATTTT. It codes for CASSIRSGDQPQHF. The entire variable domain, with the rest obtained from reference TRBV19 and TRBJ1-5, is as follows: DGGITQSPKYLFRKEGQNVTLSCEQNLNHDAMYWYRQDPGQGLRLIYYSQIVNDFQKGDIAEGYSVSREKKESFPLTVTSAQKNPTAFYLCASSIRSGDQPQHFGDGTRLSIL.

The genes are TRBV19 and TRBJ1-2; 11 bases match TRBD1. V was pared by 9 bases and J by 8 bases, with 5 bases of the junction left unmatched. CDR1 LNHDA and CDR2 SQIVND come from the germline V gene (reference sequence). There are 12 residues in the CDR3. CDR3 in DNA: TGTGCCAGCGGACAGGGGGCCCAGGGCTACACCTTC. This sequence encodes CASGQGAQGYTF.